The 17 T cell receptor beta chains in this list originate from one sample, sequenced in a study of cytomegalovirus exposure and HLA in healthy donors (TCRdb year 2017). The method behind the library was the immunoSEQ multiplex PCR assay. TCRdb re-hosts the immuneACCESS table, in-frame sequences only. Its copies lack some clones; in the studies checked, an unresolved V gene accounts for under half of them, and the cause for the rest is not known. The sample profile shows some 76,000 clones; approximately 94% of them were found once. Of the sample, approximately 3.6% is held by the ten largest clones. The sample comprised PBMCs. The receptors come from a woman between 18 and 29 years old in good health and CMV-seropositive.

In DNA, the CDR3 is TGTGCCAGTAGTACCCTCCGTCCCATGCCCGGTGGACAGAACTCTGGAAACACCATATATTTT. Translated: CASSTLRPMPGGQNSGNTIYF. The chain couples TRBV19 to TRBJ1-3; D may be TRBD1 (6 bases). Germline V gives CDR1 LNHDA, CDR2 SQIVND (reference sequence). Trimming cost V 4 bases and J 0 bases, with 28 bases left between them. The CDR3 has 21 residues.

The rearrangement links TRBV5-1 to TRBJ2-7, with 10 bases aligning to TRBD1. Germline V gene data show CDR1 as SGHRS and CDR2 as YFSETQ. V was clipped by 3 bases and J by 4 bases; unmatched bases: 7. The CDR3 has 15 residues. The CDR3 sequence: CASSSGQGGIYEQYF. CDR3 DNA sequence: TGCGCCAGCAGCTCAGGACAGGGGGGAATTTACGAGCAGTACTTC.

The chain links TRBV28 to TRBJ2-7; tentative D call: TRBD2 (5 bases). The germline V gene has CDR1 MDHEN and CDR2 SYDVKM. There are 14 residues in the CDR3. V lost 5 bases, J lost 5 bases, and 16 bases lay in between. This CDR3 is CASSPNGERHEQYF. The CDR3 region has the DNA TGTGCCAGCAGTCCCAATGGGGAGAGGCACGAGCAGTACTTC. Combining the CDR3 with reference TRBV28 and TRBJ2-7 gives the whole variable domain DVKVTQSSRYLVKRTGEKVFLECVQDMDHENMFWYRQDPGLGLRLIYFSYDVKMKEKGDIPEGYSVSREKKERFSLILESASTNQTSMYLCASSPNGERHEQYFGPGTRLTVT.

The J gene is TRBJ1-1, the V gene TRBV11-3; 9 bases are shared with TRBD1. V was pared by 5 bases and J by 3 bases, with 4 bases of the junction left unmatched. The CDR3 is 14 amino acids. Germline loops: CDR1 SGHNT, CDR2 YENEEA. CDR3 residues: CASSATGGYTEAFF. Here the CDR3 DNA reads TGTGCCAGCAGCGCCACAGGGGGCTACACTGAAGCTTTCTTT. Looking up the rest from reference TRBV11-3 and TRBJ1-1 gives the full variable domain: EAGVVQSPRYKIIEKKQPVAFWCNPISGHNTLYWYLQNLGQGPELLIRYENEEAVDDSQLPKDRFSAERLKGVDSTLKIQPAELGDSAVYLCASSATGGYTEAFFGQGTRLTVV.

The V gene is TRBV7-2, the J gene TRBJ2-1, with a weak D call TRBD1 (6 bases). Trimming removed 0 bases at V and 7 bases at J, with 16 bases between. The germline CDR1 and CDR2 sequences are SGHTA and FQGNSA. This CDR3 contains 16 residues. Here the CDR3 reads CASSLAGQGNKNEQFF. CDR3 nucleotides: TGTGCCAGCAGCTTAGCCGGGCAGGGGAATAAGAATGAGCAGTTCTTC.

The table lists this clone with a count of one. The chain employs TRBV9 and TRBJ2-7, with a weak D call TRBD1 (6 bases). Germline CDR1 SGDLS, CDR2 YYNGEE. The V end lost 0 bases, the J end lost 5 bases, and 12 bases lay between the germline ends. CDR3 size: 14 residues. CDR3 sequence (DNA): TGTGCCAGCAGCGTAGGTGACAGGTTCCACGAGCAGTACTTC. It translates to CASSVGDRFHEQYF.

The rearrangement uses TRBV18 and TRBJ1-2, with a tentative D call TRBD1 (5 bases). The CDR3 contains 15 residues. Germline V CDR1 and CDR2: KGHSH, LQKENI. Deletions cut 0 bases from V and 5 bases from J, with 13 bases between. CDR3 residues: CASSPPWGNGYGYTF. In DNA, the CDR3 is TGTGCCAGCTCACCACCCTGGGGCAACGGGTATGGCTACACCTTC.

This chain uses TRBV5-1 with TRBJ1-1; TRBD1 matches 7 bases. Germline CDR1 SGHRS, CDR2 YFSETQ. Losses at the gene ends were 0 bases for V and 0 bases for J; bases not matched to a gene: 2. The CDR3 runs 15 residues. The CDR3 nucleotides are TGCGCCAGCAGCTTGGACAGGGGACTGAACACTGAAGCTTTCTTT. Translated, it gives CASSLDRGLNTEAFF.

This chain uses TRBV10-3 with TRBJ2-5; the D gene is possibly TRBD2 (6 bases). This CDR3 region has 14 residues. Trimming took 4 bases from V and 3 from J, leaving 12 bases between them. Per germline, CDR1 ENHRY and CDR2 SYGVKD. The CDR3 DNA reads as TGTGCCATCAGTGTGGGACTGGCAAAAGAGACCCAGTACTTC. It specifies CAISVGLAKETQYF.

This chain uses TRBV19 with TRBJ2-7; 12 nucleotides align to TRBD2. Germline-derived CDR1 and CDR2 are LNHDA and SQIVND (reference sequence). Trimming at V came to 4 bases and at J to 6 bases, leaving 1 base not matched to a gene. The CDR3 has 13 amino acids. The CDR3 DNA reads TGTGCCAGTAGTACTAGCGGGAGGGCCGAGCAGTACTTC. Translation gives CASSTSGRAEQYF.

The V gene is TRBV20-1, the J gene TRBJ2-3; D gene unclear. Germline loops: CDR1 DFQATT, CDR2 SNEGSKA (reference sequence). The CDR3 runs to 10 residues. Trimming cost V 6 bases and J 2 bases, with 3 bases left between them. In DNA form, the CDR3 reads TGCAGTGCCTCCACAGATACGCAGTATTTT. The encoded protein is CSASTDTQYF.

The DNA for the CDR3 is TGTGCCAGCAGCTTAGTCCCAAGGCGGCCCGGCGGGCGCAATCAGCCCCAGCATTTT. It encodes CASSLVPRRPGGRNQPQHF. V gene TRBV11-2 combines with J gene TRBJ1-5; D ambiguous. CDR3 length equals 19 residues. Trimming shortened V by 1 base and J by 2 bases, and 21 bases separated the two germline ends. The germline V gene has CDR1 SGHAT and CDR2 FQNNGV.

V is TRBV4-3 and J is TRBJ2-7, with 14 bases lining up with TRBD2. Germline loops: CDR1 LGHNA, CDR2 YSLEER. This CDR3 is 16 amino acids long. V was clipped by 3 bases and J by 2 bases; unmatched bases: 3. CDR3 coding DNA: TGCGCCAGCAGCCAGGGGACTAGCGGGGGAACCTACGAGCAGTACTTC. Protein: CASSQGTSGGTYEQYF.

The chain combines TRBV18 with TRBJ2-2; 7 bases fit TRBD2. The CDR3 extends over 15 amino acids. J gave up 7 bases and V 3 bases, and 8 bases lay outside the gene matches. The germline V gene encodes CDR1 KGHSH and CDR2 LQKENI. CDR3 nucleotides: TGTGCCAGCTCACCGACGGCAGTAGCGGGCGGGGAGCTGTTTTTT. This encodes CASSPTAVAGGELFF.

The chain combines TRBV29-1 with TRBJ1-2; D possibly corresponds to TRBD1 (6 bases). Trimming removed 3 bases at V and 4 bases at J, with 9 bases between. Germline V gives CDR1 SQVTM, CDR2 ANQGSEA. CDR3 size: 12 residues. In nucleotides, the CDR3 is TGCAGCGTTGATAAACAGGGCTATGGCTACACCTTC. This sequence encodes CSVDKQGYGYTF.

DNA of the CDR3: TGTGCCAGCACCGCCGGGACAGGGGGCACACGGTATGGCTACACCTTC. This sequence encodes CASTAGTGGTRYGYTF. The rearrangement links TRBV28 to TRBJ1-2, with TRBD1 matching over 12 bases. Germline V gene lookup returns CDR1 MDHEN and CDR2 SYDVKM. After removal of 7 bases from V and 5 bases from J, the junction contained 11 bases not matched to a gene. The CDR3 spans 16 residues.

The chain recombines TRBV15 with TRBJ2-3; D remains unclear. Trimming removed 0 bases from V and 2 bases from J, with 15 bases in between. Germline-derived CDR1 and CDR2 are LNHNV and YYDKDF (reference sequence). There are 17 residues in the CDR3. The CDR3 protein is CATSREFPGSDTDTQYF. The CDR3 DNA follows: TGTGCCACCAGCAGAGAATTCCCAGGCTCCGACACAGATACGCAGTATTTT. The whole variable domain, filled in from reference TRBV15 and TRBJ2-3, reads DAMVIQNPRYQVTQFGKPVTLSCSQTLNHNVMYWYQQKSSQAPKLLFHYYDKDFNNEADTPDNFQSRRPNTSFCFLDIRSPGLGDTAMYLCATSREFPGSDTDTQYFGPGTRLTVL.